A selection of T cell receptor beta chains follows, all from one sample in a study of T-cell reconstitution after alpha-beta-depleted transplantation in children. TCRdb re-analysed the PCR reads in MiXCR, keeping a single row per CDR3 protein. The sample includes some 600,000 distinct CDR3 sequences, roughly 13% of them seen just once. The sample consisted of PBMCs, mostly from graft donor cells, taken 360 days after TCRalphabeta/CD19-depleted stem cell transplant. The origin of the receptors is a male patient aged 10 to 17 who had a stem cell transplant for acute myeloid leukemia, so the T cells may come from the graft donor. CDR3s include the opening cysteine and the closing phenylalanine or tryptophan. The order of the fields is J gene, D gene, V gene, clone size, CDR3 protein, CDR3 DNA. A D gene is named only where the DNA matches it firmly. Not every row has a clone size; where given, it reads once, few, many or a size class.

J: TRBJ1-2
D: TRBD1
V: TRBV27
size: NA
CDR3: CASSSLQGAGYGYTF
DNA: TGTGCCAGCAGTTCTCTACAGGGGGCTGGCTATGGCTACACCTTC

J: TRBJ2-7
D: NA
V: TRBV20-1
size: NA
CDR3: CSARDGTSYEQYF
DNA: TGCAGTGCTAGAGATGGCACTTCCTACGAGCAGTACTTC

J: TRBJ2-7
D: NA
V: TRBV6-4
size: NA
CDR3: CASSDLPQGVQYF
DNA: TGTGCCAGCAGTGACTTGCCTCAGGGAGTGCAGTACTTC

J: TRBJ2-1
D: TRBD1
V: TRBV7-2
size: many
CDR3: CASSLPGTGLYNEQFF
DNA: TGTGCCAGCAGCCTACCCGGGACAGGCCTATACAATGAGCAGTTCTTC

J: TRBJ2-5
D: TRBD1
V: TRBV15
size: NA
CDR3: CATSPGTVETQYF
DNA: TGTGCCACCAGTCCTGGGACAGTGGAGACCCAGTACTTC

J: TRBJ2-7
D: NA
V: TRBV5-1
size: NA
CDR3: CASSAPGGGAYEQYF
DNA: TGCGCCAGCAGTGCCCCGGGTGGTGGCGCCTACGAGCAGTACTTC

J: TRBJ2-7
D: TRBD2
V: TRBV4-3
size: few
CDR3: CASSQDILAGQYEQYF
DNA: TGCGCCAGCAGCCAAGATATCCTAGCGGGACAATACGAGCAGTACTTC

J: TRBJ2-7
D: TRBD1
V: TRBV5-5
size: NA
CDR3: CASSLIPGTGFSYEQYF
DNA: TGTGCCAGCAGCTTAATTCCCGGGACAGGGTTTTCCTACGAGCAGTACTTC

J: TRBJ2-5
D: NA
V: TRBV4-2
size: few
CDR3: CASSRSIGEEETQYF
DNA: TGTGCCAGCAGCCGAAGTATTGGGGAAGAAGAGACCCAGTACTTC

J: TRBJ2-2
D: TRBD2
V: TRBV7-2
size: NA
CDR3: CASSLWGGTGELFF
DNA: TGTGCCAGCAGCTTATGGGGGGGCACCGGGGAGCTGTTTTTT

J: TRBJ1-6
D: NA
V: TRBV25-1
size: few
CDR3: CASSEYKGGNSPLHF
DNA: TGTGCCAGCAGTGAATATAAGGGTGGGAATTCACCCCTCCACTTT

J: TRBJ2-5
D: NA
V: TRBV7-9
size: many
CDR3: CASSLKRPPQETQYF
DNA: TGTGCCAGCAGCTTAAAACGGCCCCCGCAAGAGACCCAGTACTTC

J: TRBJ2-7
D: NA
V: TRBV12-3/TRBV12-4
size: NA
CDR3: CASSDGTPGPYEQYF
DNA: TGTGCCAGCAGTGACGGGACTCCCGGCCCGTACGAGCAGTACTTC

J: TRBJ2-3
D: NA
V: TRBV21-1
size: few
CDR3: CASSAGGETDTQYF
DNA: TGTGCCAGCAGCGCGGGAGGGGAGACAGATACGCAGTATTTT